This T cell receptor beta chain was sequenced for a study of blood T cell repertoires in COVID-19 (dated by TCRdb to 2020 to 2021). Regarding the study in general: Collaborator samples came from the United States, Italy and Spain and covered acute and convalescent phases of COVID-19. Samples were obtained from the ongoing ImmuneRACE study (first 160 participants) and from 1,254 subjects provided by 6 global collaborators. Subjects who had been exposed to COVID-19, were actively infected with it, or had recovered from it provided the deeply sampled blood TCRbeta repertoires that made up the dataset. Where available, HLA class I and class II types were taken from metadata supplied by the sample provider and were not determined by assay-based typing. Nearly every sample came with metadata listing a de-identified subject ID, COVID-19 status, age in years and sex. The repertoires were released in a freely available public database meant as a resource for research on the immune response to SARS-CoV-2. The prospective study material was composed of cDNA or gDNA derived from T cells, B-cell-depleted T cells, or PBMCs.

TCRbeta CDR3 regions were amplified from genomic DNA by means of the immunoSEQ Assay, a bias-controlled multiplex PCR. The study's own analysis went as follows. Nucleated cell counts per sample were estimated from amplification of reference gene primers within the assay. Sequence reads were collapsed and filtered to measure the absolute abundance of every unique TCRbeta CDR3 rearrangement. Productive Simpson clonality was computed per sample as the square root of Simpson's diversity index over productive rearrangements. Sourced from immuneACCESS, this table was stored by TCRdb with only in-frame sequences that have V and J called. A share of the clones is absent; for the studies checked, an unresolved V gene accounts for under half, and the remainder has no known explanation. That table furnishes V, J and clone size, whereas the DNA furnished D and trimming. This sample gives 300,000 to 400,000 clones in total; around 87% of them show up just once. The top ten clones comprise 2.3% of the sample.

V has 4 bases trimmed and J has 10 bases trimmed; junction bases matching no gene number 13. The CDR3 covers 16 residues, taking in both the cysteine and the phenylalanine. Of all the DNA, just the CDR3 is kept, 48 bases in frame from base 1. Looking up the germline V gene yields CDR1 SGHRS and CDR2 YFSETQ. In the case of this clone: There is no known antigen for this receptor. No clone much larger than this one lies a single base away; base qualities are absent.

Broader findings and caveats from the paper: The quantity of clinical and demographic metadata differed by source and by participant and was supplied without curation.

In Seattle, one collaborating source enrolled patients while the infection was active and tracked those patients longitudinally over the course of disease. Whole blood was collected in K2EDTA tubes by collaborating institutions according to the institutions' own protocols. For TCRbeta analysis, collaborators shipped samples as frozen whole blood, isolated PBMCs, or DNA extracted from either of those sample types. This clonotype was sampled from a woman aged 55 to 70 with COVID-19, enrolled during active disease. Sequences were obtained from peripheral blood. This receptor chain uses TRBV5-1 and TRBJ1-6, with 8 junctional bases fitting TRBD1. The DNA reads as follows: TGCGCCAGCAGCCTTGGACAGGGAAACCCTCAGTCACCCCTCCACTTT. Translation gives CASSLGQGNPQSPLHF.